The 7 T cell receptor beta chains reported below all come from one sample, sequenced in a study of human T cells and chemical hapten exposure. TCRdb passed the RACE reads through MiXCR, listing each CDR3 protein once. The data hold more than 300,000 distinct CDR3 sequences, with around 5.5% observed a single time. Sample time point: pre-sensitization, week 0. Treatment of the sample: therapeutic diphenylcyclopropenone sensitization with weekly scalp DPC. The specimen comprised whole blood, sampled in connection with sensitization to the hapten diphenylcyclopropenone (DPC). The receptor set was obtained from a woman between 45 and 60 years old with alopecia areata. Some clones in this sample may be carry-over from other donors' samples.

This clonotype was seen many times. The chain employs TRBV5-1 and TRBJ1-1, with 8 bases matching TRBD1. Germline loops: CDR1 SGHRS, CDR2 YFSETQ. The CDR3 has 15 amino acids. Trimming took 0 bases from V and 4 from J; bases not matched to a gene: 5. The CDR3 spells CASSLAPGQGTEAFF. Here the CDR3 DNA reads TGCGCCAGCAGCTTGGCCCCCGGACAGGGCACTGAAGCTTTCTTT.

This clonotype was counted at least ten times. This chain joins TRBV18 and TRBJ1-1; D may be TRBD1 (5 bases). CDR1 and CDR2 (germline): KGHSH, LQKENI. The CDR3 has 15 amino acids. V was cut by 5 bases and J by 2 bases, with 15 bases left in between. CDR3 coding DNA: TGTGCCAGCTCAGCCCACGGGGGGGTAAACACTGAAGCTTTCTTT. Protein sequence: CASSAHGGVNTEAFF.

This clonotype was detected many times. The chain couples TRBV6-1 to TRBJ1-5; 7 bases align to TRBD1. Germline V gene data show CDR1 as MNHNS and CDR2 as SASEGT. This CDR3 comprises 16 residues. With 4 bases clipped from V and 6 bases from J, the junction kept 12 bases outside the gene matches. CDR3 protein: CASSVGGGVSSQPQHF. The CDR3 nucleotides read TGTGCCAGCAGTGTTGGAGGGGGCGTCTCTAGTCAGCCCCAGCATTTT.

At least ten counts were recorded for this clonotype. The rearrangement links TRBV9 to TRBJ1-1; no clear D gene. Germline CDR1 and CDR2: SGDLS and YYNGEE. Trimming pared 4 bases from V and 1 base from J, leaving 11 bases between. The CDR3 totals 14 residues. CDR3 residues: CASSPHGQNTEAFF. In DNA form, the CDR3 reads TGTGCCAGCAGCCCCCATGGGCAGAACACTGAAGCTTTCTTT.

The CDR3 is CSARGREYPDTQYF. The CDR3 DNA sequence: TGCAGTGCTAGGGGGCGGGAGTACCCAGATACGCAGTATTTT. The chain has TRBV20-1 and TRBJ2-3, with TRBD2 identical over 7 bases. J was trimmed by 4 bases and V by 3 bases; bases with no gene match: 7. This CDR3 spans 14 amino acids. Germline CDR1 and CDR2: DFQATT and SNEGSKA (reference sequence).

This clonotype was detected ten times or more. This chain uses TRBV4-2 with TRBJ2-3; D is undetermined. There are 13 residues in the CDR3. Germline CDR1 is LGHNA and CDR2 is YNFKEQ. V was trimmed by 2 bases and J by 2 bases, leaving 5 bases between them. CDR3 nucleotides: TGTGCCAGCAGCCAAACTGTCACAGATACGCAGTATTTT. It encodes CASSQTVTDTQYF.

The chain combines TRBV30 with TRBJ1-2; TRBD1 agrees at 7 bases. This CDR3 has 13 amino acids. From germline, CDR1 is GTSNPN and CDR2 SVGIG (reference sequence). J gave up 7 bases and V 2 bases, and 7 bases lay outside the gene matches. The CDR3 region has the DNA TGTGCCTGGAGTCTCCCAGGACAGGCTGGCTACACCTTC. Amino acids: CAWSLPGQAGYTF.